This passage covers 10 T cell receptor beta chains from one sample sequenced in a study of a mutant IDH1 vaccine in newly diagnosed glioma. Using immunoSEQ multiplex PCR, the repertoire was profiled, and TCRdb retains in-frame clones only, with some absent. The repertoire has fewer than 45,000 clones, roughly 92% of them found once; the top ten carry 18%. As to time point: baseline, week 1 (first vaccination visit). Documented treatment: pre-vaccination baseline after standard-of-care therapy. The input for sequencing was PBMCs, taken from a glioma patient treated with radiotherapy, temozolomide or both. All receptors come from a man younger than 35 with glioma.

The CDR3 loop reads CASSLIAGARYEQYF. Written as DNA, the CDR3 is TGCGCCAGCAGCTTGATAGCTGGGGCACGCTACGAGCAGTACTTC. The genes are TRBV5-1 and TRBJ2-7; TRBD1 might be the D (5 bases). The V and J ends lost 1 base and 3 bases respectively, with 14 bases between them. The CDR3 has 15 amino acids. CDR1 and CDR2 from the germline V gene are SGHRS and YFSETQ.

The CDR3 nucleotides read TGTGCCAGCAGACCCACAGGGCGGCAAGAGACCCAGTACTTC. It encodes CASRPTGRQETQYF. The chain couples TRBV27 to TRBJ2-5; weak D call: TRBD1 (6 bases). This CDR3 region has 14 residues. The V end lost 6 bases, the J end lost 2 bases, and 13 bases lay between the germline ends. Germline loops: CDR1 MNHEY, CDR2 SMNVEV (reference sequence).

The chain joins TRBV5-6 to TRBJ2-7; D unclear. V dropped 0 bases and J dropped 3 bases, with 4 bases sitting between them. The CDR3 loop spans 12 amino acids. CDR1 is SGHDT and CDR2 is YYEEEE in the germline V gene. CDR3 in amino acids: CASSLADYEQYF. The CDR3 DNA sequence: TGTGCCAGCAGCTTGGCTGACTACGAGCAGTACTTC.

This chain connects TRBV18 to TRBJ1-1, with a possible D match to TRBD1 (5 bases). The CDR3 sequence is 17 residues long. Germline V gene data show CDR1 as KGHSH and CDR2 as LQKENI. Trimming pared 3 bases from V and 4 bases from J, leaving 21 bases between. As DNA, the CDR3 is TGTGCCAGCTCACCGGTACGGAACAGGCCAGGCGGCACTGAAGCTTTCTTT. It translates to CASSPVRNRPGGTEAFF.

V is TRBV18 and J is TRBJ2-7, with 11 positions matching TRBD2. From germline, CDR1 is KGHSH and CDR2 LQKENI. This CDR3 has 18 residues. The trim removed 2 bases at V and 2 bases at J, leaving 11 bases unmatched. The CDR3 DNA sequence: TGTGCCAGCTCACCAACCGTAGCGGGAGGGCCGGGCCCCTACGAGCAGTACTTC. It yields the protein CASSPTVAGGPGPYEQYF.

V and J are TRBV5-1 and TRBJ1-2; no clear D gene. Germline V gene lookup returns CDR1 SGHRS and CDR2 YFSETQ. The CDR3 is 14 residues long. The V end lost 4 bases, the J end lost 0 bases, and 10 bases lay between the germline ends. This CDR3 reads CASSSTQANYGYTF. CDR3 nucleotide sequence: TGCGCCAGCAGCAGTACCCAGGCTAACTATGGCTACACCTTC.

The J gene is TRBJ2-7, the V gene TRBV5-1; 11 bases align to TRBD2. Trimming at V came to 6 bases and at J to 7 bases, leaving 15 bases not matched to a gene. The CDR3 sequence is 16 residues long. Germline CDR1 and CDR2: SGHRS and YFSETQ. CDR3 nucleotide sequence: TGCGCCAGCACAAACCAGATAGCGGGAGGGCCGGGGGAGCAGTACTTC. It translates to CASTNQIAGGPGEQYF.

V is TRBV4-3 and J is TRBJ2-5; D remains ambiguous. V lost 4 bases and J 3 bases, leaving 9 bases between the germline ends. CDR3 length: 13 residues. Germline lookup yields CDR1 LGHNA and CDR2 YSLEER. The CDR3 DNA follows: TGCGCCAGCAGCCCCAATAGGGAAGAGACCCAGTACTTC. This sequence encodes CASSPNREETQYF.

The V call is TRBV5-1, the J call TRBJ2-1, with 7 bases fitting TRBD1. This CDR3 has 15 amino acids. With V trimmed by 1 base and J by 6 bases, 7 bases remained unmatched. The germline V gene has CDR1 SGHRS and CDR2 YFSETQ. CDR3 region: CASSLRTGASNEQFF. Here the CDR3 DNA reads TGCGCCAGCAGCTTGAGAACAGGGGCCTCCAATGAGCAGTTCTTC.

The V call is TRBV2, the J call TRBJ2-3; no firm D call. CDR1 and CDR2 from the germline V gene are SNHLY and FYNNEI. The CDR3 runs to 15 residues. Trimming pared 2 bases from V and 0 bases from J, leaving 9 bases between. Here the CDR3 reads CASSERLDSTDTQYF. The CDR3 DNA reads as TGTGCCAGCAGTGAACGACTGGACAGCACAGATACGCAGTATTTT.